These 10 T cell receptor beta chains originate from one sample sequenced in a study of cytomegalovirus exposure and HLA in healthy donors. A multiplex PCR was run with 60 Vbeta primers and 13 Jbeta primers. Here immunoSEQ multiplex PCR was the method, and the copy in TCRdb shows in-frame clones only, minus some. Among just under 95,000 clones listed, 80% to 90% were seen once. Material for sequencing was PBMCs. The receptors were sampled from a woman in her late teens or twenties in good health and CMV-seropositive.

The chain is built from TRBV6-5 and TRBJ1-1; D call uncertain. The germline V gene has CDR1 MNHEY and CDR2 SVGAGI. CDR3 size: 14 residues. The ends were cut back, 4 bases at V and 1 base at J, with 10 bases in the middle. CDR3 protein: CASSSTQANTEAFF. The CDR3 DNA is TGTGCCAGCAGTTCGACGCAGGCGAACACTGAAGCTTTCTTT.

CDR3 in DNA: TGTGCCAGCAGTGAAAAGGCTAGCGGGAGATATAATGAGCAGTTCTTC. Its translation is CASSEKASGRYNEQFF. V and J are TRBV2 and TRBJ2-1; TRBD2 matches 10 bases. CDR3 length: 16 residues. Germline V gene lookup returns CDR1 SNHLY and CDR2 FYNNEI. V lost 2 bases, J lost 7 bases, and 8 bases stayed unmatched.

This clone was recorded only once. The chain carries TRBV6-4 and TRBJ2-2; 7 nucleotides align to TRBD2. Germline-derived CDR1 and CDR2 are MRHNA and SNTAGT. The length of the CDR3 is 15 residues. J gave up 1 base and V 5 bases, and 4 bases lay outside the gene matches. The CDR3 bases are TGTGCCAGCAGTCCCGGGGAGGGGAACACCGGGGAGCTGTTTTTT. This codes for CASSPGEGNTGELFF.

This chain connects TRBV6-6 to TRBJ1-2; D ambiguous. Trimming pared 6 bases from V and 3 bases from J, leaving 14 bases between. This CDR3 is built from 14 residues. Germline loops: CDR1 MNHNY, CDR2 SVGAGI (reference sequence). The CDR3 region is CASRGRGTDYGYTF. The CDR3 DNA sequence: TGTGCCAGCAGAGGGCGGGGTACCGACTATGGCTACACCTTC.

This sequence joins TRBV15 and TRBJ2-7, with D maybe TRBD2 (6 bases). V gave up 5 bases and J gave up 1 base, with 9 bases separating them. The CDR3 has 13 amino acids. Germline CDR1 is LNHNV and CDR2 is YYDKDF (reference sequence). CDR3 in amino acids: CATSRDLSYEQYF. CDR3 bases: TGTGCCACCAGCCGGGACTTATCCTACGAGCAGTACTTC.

V and J are TRBV6-6 and TRBJ1-5; 7 nucleotides agree with TRBD1. Germline trimming cut 2 bases from V and 5 bases from J; bases unmatched to any gene: 6. Germline CDR1 is MNHNY and CDR2 is SVGAGI (reference sequence). CDR3 length: 15 amino acids. DNA for the CDR3: TGTGCCAGCAGTTACCCCCGGGACAGCTATCAGCCCCAGCATTTT. It encodes CASSYPRDSYQPQHF.

The table lists this clone with a few counts. V and J are TRBV4-1 and TRBJ1-6, with 7 bases lining up with TRBD1. Germline CDR1 and CDR2: MGHRA and YSYEKL. With 0 bases clipped from V and 6 bases from J, the junction kept 5 bases outside the gene matches. CDR3 length equals 16 residues. The chain's CDR3 is CASSQDYRQGNSPLHF. The CDR3 nucleotides read TGCGCCAGCAGCCAAGACTATAGACAGGGTAATTCACCCCTCCACTTT.

The chain recombines TRBV5-6 with TRBJ2-7; 9 bases are a match to TRBD2. CDR1 is SGHDT, CDR2 YYEEEE, per germline. The CDR3 sequence is 16 residues long. With V trimmed by 0 bases and J by 1 base, 5 bases remained unmatched. CDR3 nucleotides: TGTGCCAGCAGCTTGGAGGGTAGCGGGAGATCCTACGAGCAGTACTTC. Its protein product is CASSLEGSGRSYEQYF. The full variable domain, rest sourced from reference TRBV5-6 and TRBJ2-7, is DAGVTQSPTHLIKTRGQQVTLRCSPKSGHDTVSWYQQALGQGPQFIFQYYEEEERQRGNFPDRFSGHQFPNYSSELNVNALLLGDSALYLCASSLEGSGRSYEQYFGPGTRLTVT.

The V gene is TRBV5-8, the J gene TRBJ1-5, with a weak D call TRBD1 (5 bases). From germline, CDR1 is SGHTS and CDR2 YDEGEE. The V gene lost 3 bases and the J gene lost 7 bases, with 17 bases spanning the gap. The CDR3 length is 15 residues. The CDR3 loop is CASSSGAGSGQPQHF. For the CDR3, the DNA is TGTGCCAGCAGCTCTGGAGCAGGGTCCGGACAGCCCCAGCATTTT. Using reference TRBV5-8 and TRBJ1-5 for the parts outside the CDR3, the full variable domain is EAGVTQSPTHLIKTRGQQATLRCSPISGHTSVYWYQQALGLGLQFLLWYDEGEERNRGNFPPRFSGRQFPNYSSELNVNALELEDSALYLCASSSGAGSGQPQHFGDGTRLSIL.

The count of this clone is one. Other DNA sequences of this sample code for an identical CDR3. The chain carries TRBV5-1 and TRBJ1-1; D is unresolved. The CDR3 contains 13 residues. Germline CDR1 and CDR2: SGHRS and YFSETQ. V was pared by 2 bases and J by 2 bases, with 7 bases between. The CDR3 here is CASSFSGNTEAFF. The CDR3 nucleotides read TGCGCCAGCAGCTTTTCGGGAAACACTGAAGCTTTCTTT. The variable domain in full, completed from reference TRBV5-1 and TRBJ1-1, reads KAGVTQTPRYLIKTRGQQVTLSCSPISGHRSVSWYQQTPGQGLQFLFEYFSETQRNKGNFPGRFSGRQFSNSRSEMNVSTLELGDSALYLCASSFSGNTEAFFGQGTRLTVV.